Listed below are T cell receptor beta chains from one sample, sequenced in a study of OX40 agonist ivuxolimab in advanced cancers. Measured with immunoSEQ multiplex PCR; TCRdb has only the in-frame clones, and not every one. The repertoire holds over 85,000 clones, with around 85% as singletons. Sequencing was performed on CD4+ or CD8+ T cells sorted from blood, taken in a trial of the OX40 agonist ivuxolimab. The receptors here all came from an adult with an advanced solid tumor such as melanoma, head and neck, liver or kidney cancer. Each CDR3 is given with its conserved first and last residue. The order of the fields is V gene, J gene, clone size, D gene, CDR3 DNA, CDR3 protein. The D gene is left open where the match is weak. The listing skips clone size in some rows; elsewhere it reads once, few, many or a size class.

>TRBV11-2|TRBJ1-2|NA|TRBD1
TGTGCCAGCAGCCAAAATCTACAGGGGGATGGCTACACCTTC
CASSQNLQGDGYTF
>TRBV6-5|TRBJ2-2|once|NA
TGTGCCAGCAGTTTGGCGGACAGCCTGAACACCGGGGAGCTGTTTTTT
CASSLADSLNTGELFF
>TRBV2|TRBJ2-1|NA|NA
TGTGCCAGCAGTGAGGAAGTCCTCGGGGAGCAGTTCTTC
CASSEEVLGEQFF
>TRBV19|TRBJ2-3|NA|NA
TGTGCCGCCGCTGGGGACGGCACAGATACGCAGTATTTT
CAAAGDGTDTQYF
>TRBV18|TRBJ1-1|NA|NA
TGTGCCAGCTCACCAGGTTGGCGGAACACTGAAGCTTTCTTT
CASSPGWRNTEAFF
>TRBV5-6|TRBJ2-7|NA|NA
TGTGCCAGCAGCTTAGTGGGGGCCTCCTACGAGCAGTACTTC
CASSLVGASYEQYF
>TRBV7-2|TRBJ2-3|NA|NA
TGTGCCAGCAGCATTAGTTGGAGCACAGATACGCAGTATTTT
CASSISWSTDTQYF
>TRBV10-3|TRBJ2-3|NA|TRBD1
TGTGCCATCAGACAGGGGGTTACGACAGATACGCAGTATTTT
CAIRQGVTTDTQYF
>TRBV6-6|TRBJ2-7|NA|NA
TGTGCCAGCAGTAATACAGGGTACGAGCAGTACTTC
CASSNTGYEQYF
>TRBV7-2|TRBJ2-2|NA|TRBD2
TGTGCCAGCAGCTTACTAGCGGGGGGTCCCACCGGGGAGCTGTTTTTT
CASSLLAGGPTGELFF
>TRBV15|TRBJ1-6|NA|NA
TGTGCCACCAGCAGGAAGGGGGGCAATTCACCCCTCCACTTT
CATSRKGGNSPLHF
>TRBV9|TRBJ1-3|few|NA
TGTGCCAGCAGCGAAGGTGAAAACACCATATATTTT
CASSEGENTIYF
>TRBV28|TRBJ1-6|NA|NA
TGTGCCAGCAGTTCCCCTCAGAATTCACCCCTCCACTTT
CASSSPQNSPLHF
>TRBV28|TRBJ1-4|NA|TRBD1
TGTGCCAGCAGGCCGGGACAGGCGCATGAAAAACTGTTTTTT
CASRPGQAHEKLFF
>TRBV5-1|TRBJ2-7|NA|TRBD2
TGCGCCAGCAGCAGCGGGACTAGCGGCTACGAGCAGTACTTC
CASSSGTSGYEQYF
>TRBV2|TRBJ1-6|few|NA
TGTGCCAGCAGTGATCGTCTAGGGCAAATTTCACCCCTCCACTTT
CASSDRLGQISPLHF
>TRBV7-3|TRBJ1-1|NA|NA
TGTGCCAGCAGCTTACACGAGACTGAAGCTTTCTTT
CASSLHETEAFF
>TRBV5-1|TRBJ2-7|NA|NA
TGCGCCAGCAGCGCGGCTCTCGGAGAGCAGTACTTC
CASSAALGEQYF
>TRBV5-1|TRBJ2-6|NA|NA
TGCGCCAGCAGCGTGCTTCTACCCGGGACCGTTAGCTCTGGGGCCAACGTCCTGACTTTC
CASSVLLPGTVSSGANVLTF
>TRBV29-1|TRBJ2-1|NA|NA
TGCAGCGTTGTGGGCCGGGTTGGCGATGAGCAGTTCTTC
CSVVGRVGDEQFF
>TRBV6-9|TRBJ1-1|NA|TRBD1
TGTGCCAGCAGCCGGGGACAGGGGATGGCTGAAGCTTTCTTT
CASSRGQGMAEAFF
>TRBV7-2|TRBJ2-7|NA|TRBD1
TGTGCCAGCAGCTTAAAGATACAGGGGGTGGACGAGCAGTACTTC
CASSLKIQGVDEQYF
>TRBV7-3|TRBJ2-2|NA|NA
TGTGCCAGCAGCTTAGGGCTTAACACCGGGGAGCTGTTTTTT
CASSLGLNTGELFF
>TRBV18|TRBJ2-7|NA|NA
TGTGCCAGCTCTTATAGCAGAGGCGAGCAGTACTTC
CASSYSRGEQYF
>TRBV9|TRBJ1-5|NA|TRBD1
TGTGCCAGCAGCGTATCAGGGGGCGTCGGTCAGCCCCAGCATTTT
CASSVSGGVGQPQHF
>TRBV11-3|TRBJ2-1|NA|NA
TGTGCCAGCAGCTTAGGTGCTTCGGGGGACTTGGATGAGCAGTTCTTC
CASSLGASGDLDEQFF
>TRBV29-1|TRBJ2-2|NA|TRBD2
TGCAGCGCCTTAGGGGCGGGAGGGCCAACCGGGGAGCTGTTTTTT
CSALGAGGPTGELFF
>TRBV7-9|TRBJ1-4|NA|NA
TGTGCCAGCAGCTTAGGGGGCTCAACTAATGAAAAACTGTTTTTT
CASSLGGSTNEKLFF
>TRBV5-1|TRBJ2-1|NA|TRBD1
TGCGCCAGCAGCGGGAGGGGACAGGGCGCCGGGAGCTCCTACAATGAGCAGTTCTTC
CASSGRGQGAGSSYNEQFF
>TRBV7-3|TRBJ1-2|NA|NA
TGTGCCAGCAGCTTAGATCAGCAGACGTATGGCTACACCTTC
CASSLDQQTYGYTF
>TRBV7-2|TRBJ2-1|NA|NA
TGTGCCAGCGGCGAGTCCCGGAATGAGCAGTTCTTC
CASGESRNEQFF
>TRBV9|TRBJ1-1|NA|NA
TGTGCCAGCAGCGTAACGGGAGACGGGGGGGAAGCTTTCTTT
CASSVTGDGGEAFF
>TRBV13|TRBJ1-6|few|NA
TGTGCCAGCAGCTTAGGGGCAGGGCTTAATTCACCCCTCCACTTT
CASSLGAGLNSPLHF
>TRBV6-6|TRBJ1-3|NA|TRBD1
TGTGCCAGCAGTAGCCCGACAGGGCACGGAAACACCATATATTTT
CASSSPTGHGNTIYF
>TRBV28|TRBJ1-2|NA|TRBD1
TGTGCCAGCAGTTGGGGAGGGACAGGGGCTAACTATGGCTACACCTTC
CASSWGGTGANYGYTF
>TRBV29-1|TRBJ1-2|NA|NA
TGCAGCGTACCCCTAACATGGGGGGGCTACACCTTC
CSVPLTWGGYTF
>TRBV6-5|TRBJ1-4|NA|NA
TGTGCCAGCTGGGGACACACTAATGAAAAACTGTTTTTT
CASWGHTNEKLFF
>TRBV5-4|TRBJ2-7|NA|TRBD2
TGTGCCAGCAGTTACCTCGCGGGAGTTTCCTACGAGCAGTACTTC
CASSYLAGVSYEQYF
>TRBV2|TRBJ2-7|NA|NA
TGTGCCAGCAGTGAAGCGCTTAGGTCTTCCGAGCAGTACTTC
CASSEALRSSEQYF
>TRBV7-2|TRBJ2-3|NA|TRBD2
TGTGCCAGCAGTAAACTAGCGACCACAGATACGCAGTATTTT
CASSKLATTDTQYF
>TRBV19|TRBJ1-2|NA|TRBD1
TGTGCCACCCGCCGGGACAGGATCTATGGCTACACCTTC
CATRRDRIYGYTF
>TRBV5-4|TRBJ1-1|NA|TRBD1
TGTGCCAGCAGCTTGGGGGGACAGGGAGACACTGAAGCTTTCTTT
CASSLGGQGDTEAFF
>TRBV29-1|TRBJ1-1|NA|TRBD1
TGCAGCGTGGGGACAGGGTTGACTGAAGCTTTCTTT
CSVGTGLTEAFF
>TRBV5-6|TRBJ1-4|once|TRBD1
TGTGCCAGCAGCCGGACAGGGGGCGGCGAAAAACTGTTTTTT
CASSRTGGGEKLFF
>TRBV29-1|TRBJ2-2|NA|NA
TGCAGCGTGCCAGGGGGGGCGAACACCGGGGAGCTGTTTTTT
CSVPGGANTGELFF
>TRBV2|TRBJ2-5|NA|TRBD1
TGTGCCAGCAGGGGCGGGACAGGGGCCCCAGGGACCCAGTACTTC
CASRGGTGAPGTQYF
>TRBV19|TRBJ2-7|NA|NA
TGTGCCAGTAGTAGTTCGAAGTACGAGCAGTACTTC
CASSSSKYEQYF
>TRBV19|TRBJ1-5|once|NA
TGTGCCAGTAGGCGAAGCCGGGACAGCAATCAGCCCCAGCATTTT
CASRRSRDSNQPQHF
>TRBV29-1|TRBJ1-5|NA|TRBD1
TGCAGCGTTCAGGTTCAGGGGGGCAATCAGCCCCAGCATTTT
CSVQVQGGNQPQHF
>TRBV7-2|TRBJ1-4|NA|NA
TGTGCCAGCAGCTTAGGACCGGGACTCACAAATGAAAAACTGTTTTTT
CASSLGPGLTNEKLFF
>TRBV5-1|TRBJ2-4|NA|NA
TGCGCCAGCAGCTCTGGGACGATTCAGTACTTC
CASSSGTIQYF
>TRBV28|TRBJ1-6|NA|NA
TGTGCCAGCAGTCATTGGGATTCACCCCTCCACTTT
CASSHWDSPLHF
>TRBV19|TRBJ1-2|few|NA
TGTGCCAGTAGTCCCTCGGGAGGGGGCTATGGCTACACCTTC
CASSPSGGGYGYTF
>TRBV2|TRBJ2-5|NA|NA
TGTGCCAGCAGTGAAAGTACAGGCAGGGGCCAAGAGACCCAGTACTTC
CASSESTGRGQETQYF
>TRBV6-5|TRBJ2-7|NA|TRBD2
TGTGCCAGCAGGCCCCGGACTAGGAACGAGCAGTACTTC
CASRPRTRNEQYF